The sequence of this T cell receptor beta chain was determined in a study of a mutant IDH1 vaccine in newly diagnosed glioma. Study information: Patients underwent eight vaccinations, which took place in weeks 1, 3, 5, 7, 11, 15, 19 and 23.

This clone was recorded once. What it binds is unknown. The V end lost 3 bases, the J end lost 6 bases, and 9 bases lay between the germline ends. The CDR3 is made up of 14 amino acids. Germline V gives CDR1 MNHEY, CDR2 SMNVEV (reference sequence). Produced via immunoSEQ multiplex PCR; TCRdb's table is partial and in-frame only. This sample has 77,000 or so clones, with 85% to 90% found just once. Time point described: week 23, last vaccination. Each dose delivered 300 ug of mutant IDH1 20-mer peptide subcutaneously with imiquimod. The source material was PBMCs, sampled from a glioma patient whose treatment included an IDH1 peptide vaccine. The receptor was derived from a woman between 50 and 59 years old with glioma. The V and J genes are TRBV27 and TRBJ1-6, with TRBD1 as a possible D gene (5 bases). The CDR3 region is CASSFQGGNSPLHF. CDR3 DNA sequence: TGTGCCAGCAGTTTTCAGGGTGGTAATTCACCCCTCCACTTT.